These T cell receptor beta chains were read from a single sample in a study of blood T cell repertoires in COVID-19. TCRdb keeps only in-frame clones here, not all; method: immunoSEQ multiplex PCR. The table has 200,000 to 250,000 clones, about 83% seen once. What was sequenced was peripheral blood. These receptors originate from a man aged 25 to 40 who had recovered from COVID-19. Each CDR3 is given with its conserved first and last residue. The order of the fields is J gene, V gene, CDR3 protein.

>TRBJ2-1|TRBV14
CASSQGFLAAYNEQFF
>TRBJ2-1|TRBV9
CASSVDTWSSYNEQFF
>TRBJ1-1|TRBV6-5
CASSYETGTGLTEAFF
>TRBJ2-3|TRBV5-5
CASSRTASGDTQYF
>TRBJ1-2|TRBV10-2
CASSEGANYGYTF
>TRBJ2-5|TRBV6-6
CASSNRRAEETQYF
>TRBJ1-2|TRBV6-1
CASSDPLGQANGYTF
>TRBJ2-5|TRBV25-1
CASSEYSRGEQETQYF
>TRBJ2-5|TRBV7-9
CASAPRVAGGLETQYF
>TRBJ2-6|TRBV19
CASSTGWANVLTF
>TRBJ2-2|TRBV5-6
CASRETSGGPNTGELFF
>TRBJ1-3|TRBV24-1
CATNYEGLSGNTIYF
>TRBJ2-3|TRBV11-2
CASSLDLAGGIDTQYF
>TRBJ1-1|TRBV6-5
CASSYHNSDFEAFF
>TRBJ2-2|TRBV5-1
CASSLQGAGELFF
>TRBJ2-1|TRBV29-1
CSVSGFGDEQFF
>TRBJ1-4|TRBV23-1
CASSRINTRDGGEKLFF
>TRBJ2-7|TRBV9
CASSVGGTYEQYF
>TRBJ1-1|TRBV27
CASSLSGGFAFF
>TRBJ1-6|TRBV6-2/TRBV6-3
CASSLRDRISPLHF
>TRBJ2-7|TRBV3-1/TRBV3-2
CASSQGLGGGEQYF
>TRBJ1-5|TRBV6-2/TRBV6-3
CASGHPAVQPQHF
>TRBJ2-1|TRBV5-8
CASRPVGTQSSYNEQFF
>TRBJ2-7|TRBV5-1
CASSADSTSWEQYF
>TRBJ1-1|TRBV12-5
CASGWGEGRNTEAFF
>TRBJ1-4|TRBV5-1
CASSSRAIDEKLFF
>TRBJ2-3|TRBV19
CASSIGTSLSTDTQYF
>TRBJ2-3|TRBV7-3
CASSPQGGGPNTQYF
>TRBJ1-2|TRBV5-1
CASRAGQGNYGYTF